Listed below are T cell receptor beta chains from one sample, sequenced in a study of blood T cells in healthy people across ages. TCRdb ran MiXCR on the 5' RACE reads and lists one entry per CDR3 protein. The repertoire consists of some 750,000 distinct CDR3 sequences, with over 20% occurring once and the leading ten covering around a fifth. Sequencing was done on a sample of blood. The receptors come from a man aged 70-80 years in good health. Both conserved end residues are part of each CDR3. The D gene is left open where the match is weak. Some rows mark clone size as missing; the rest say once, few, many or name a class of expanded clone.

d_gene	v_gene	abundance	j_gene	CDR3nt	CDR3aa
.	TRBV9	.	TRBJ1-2	TGTGCCAGCAGCGTTGGGTCAGCGAACTATGGCTACACCTTC	CASSVGSANYGYTF
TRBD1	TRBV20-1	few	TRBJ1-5	TGCAGTGCCCTGACAGGGGGCCTGGGCAATCAGCCCCAGCATTTT	CSALTGGLGNQPQHF
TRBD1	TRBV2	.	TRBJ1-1	TGTGCCAGCATCCTCGACAGGGACACTGAAGCTTTCTTT	CASILDRDTEAFF
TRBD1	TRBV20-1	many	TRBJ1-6	TGCAGTGCTAGGAGGGGACAGTTGGGGAGCTCCTATAATTCACCCCTCCACTTT	CSARRGQLGSSYNSPLHF
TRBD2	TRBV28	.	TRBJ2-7	TGTGCCAGCCTCCGGGGGGAGGCTTATCGGCAGTACTTC	CASLRGEAYRQYF
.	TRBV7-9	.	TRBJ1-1	TGTGCCTGCAGCTTTGGATTGGGGGGCGAAGCTTTCTTT	CACSFGLGGEAFF
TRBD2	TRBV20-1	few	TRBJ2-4	TGCAGTGCTGCTCGAGGACGGGGGGTCGGAAACATTCAGTACTTC	CSAARGRGVGNIQYF
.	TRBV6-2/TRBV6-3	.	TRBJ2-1	TGTGCCAGCAGTTTGGTGGGTAACTCCTACAATGAGCAGTTCTTC	CASSLVGNSYNEQFF
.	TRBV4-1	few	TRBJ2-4	TGCGCCAGCAGCCAAGATCTCATTAGAGCCAAAAACATTCAGTACTTC	CASSQDLIRAKNIQYF
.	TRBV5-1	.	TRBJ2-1	TGCGCCAGCAGCTTGGAAACAGGGACATACAATGAGCAGTTCTTC	CASSLETGTYNEQFF
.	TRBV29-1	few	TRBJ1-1	TGCAGCGTTGAAGAACACTCTGGAGGAGAAGCTTTCTTT	CSVEEHSGGEAFF
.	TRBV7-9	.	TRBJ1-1	TGTGCCAGCAGCCAGAAGGGGGGCCTTCTCGCTTTCTTT	CASSQKGGLLAFF
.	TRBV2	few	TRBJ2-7	TGTGCCAGCAGTGATTGGGGCTACGAGCAGTACTTC	CASSDWGYEQYF
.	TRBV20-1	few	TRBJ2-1	TGCAGTGCCCTTCGGGGGAGCTCCTACAATGAGCAGTTCTTC	CSALRGSSYNEQFF
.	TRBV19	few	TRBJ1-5	TGTGCCAGTAGTATCTCAAGGGAATCAGGTCAGCCCCAGCATTTT	CASSISRESGQPQHF
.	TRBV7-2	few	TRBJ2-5	TGTGCCAGCAGCTCGACAGCGCGGGAGACCCAGTACTTC	CASSSTARETQYF
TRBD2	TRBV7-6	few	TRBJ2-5	TGTGCCAGCAGCTTTCAGCTAGCGGGGCTCCAAGAGACCCAGTACTTC	CASSFQLAGLQETQYF
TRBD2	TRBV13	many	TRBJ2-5	TGTGCCAGCAGCTTTGGGACTAGCGGGGGCCAGGAGACCCAGTACTTC	CASSFGTSGGQETQYF
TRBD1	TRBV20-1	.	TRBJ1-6	TGCAGTGCTAGAGTGGGACAGGGTAATAATTCACCCCTCCACTTT	CSARVGQGNNSPLHF
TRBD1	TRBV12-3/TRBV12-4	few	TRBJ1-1	TGTGCCAGCAGCACCCAGGGGGGGGGCACTGAAGCTTTCTTT	CASSTQGGGTEAFF
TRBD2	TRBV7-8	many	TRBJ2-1	TGTGCCAGCAGCTTTAATCAACTAGCGGGAGGGTTTAATGAGCAGTTCTTC	CASSFNQLAGGFNEQFF
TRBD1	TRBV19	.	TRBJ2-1	TGTGCCAGTAGCCGGGACAGGGAGGTAAATGAGCAGTTCTTC	CASSRDREVNEQFF
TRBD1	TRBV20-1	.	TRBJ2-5	TGCAGTGCTAGGGATTACAGGGGCGAGGAGACCCAGTACTTC	CSARDYRGEETQYF
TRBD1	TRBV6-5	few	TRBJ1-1	TGTGCCAGCAGTTACGGGAGGGGGCAGGGCTCCTTCTTT	CASSYGRGQGSFF
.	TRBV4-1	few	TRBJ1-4	TGCGCCAGCAGCCAAGGGAGGCTTGACGCAACTAATGAAAAACTGTTTTTT	CASSQGRLDATNEKLFF
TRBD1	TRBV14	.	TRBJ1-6	TGTGCCAGCAGCCCCAGACAGGGGAGCTCCTATAATTCACCCCTCCACTTT	CASSPRQGSSYNSPLHF
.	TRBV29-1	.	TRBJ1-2	TGCAGCGGACGGTCCGACTATGGCTACACCTTC	CSGRSDYGYTF
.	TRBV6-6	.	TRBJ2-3	TGTGCCAGCAACCAGGGGGGTCTTGGCACAGATACGCAGTATTTT	CASNQGGLGTDTQYF
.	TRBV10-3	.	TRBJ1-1	TGTGCCATCAATGCAGGGGCAGGAACTGAAGCTTTCTTT	CAINAGAGTEAFF
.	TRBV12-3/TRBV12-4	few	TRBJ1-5	TGTGCCAGCAGTTTTCAGAGGAATCAGCCCCAGCATTTT	CASSFQRNQPQHF
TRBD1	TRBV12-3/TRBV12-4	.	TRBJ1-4	TGTGCCAGTAGTCCTTGGACAGGGAATGAAAAACTGTTTTTT	CASSPWTGNEKLFF
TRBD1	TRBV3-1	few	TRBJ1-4	TGTGCCAGCAGCCATCCGGGACAGGGTGGTGAAAAACTGTTTTTT	CASSHPGQGGEKLFF
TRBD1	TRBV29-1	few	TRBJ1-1	TGCAGCGTGTCGACAGGGTATCTGACTGAAGCTTTCTTT	CSVSTGYLTEAFF
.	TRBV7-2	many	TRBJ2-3	TGTGCCAGCAGCTATAGCGGAGTTAGCACAGATACGCAGTATTTT	CASSYSGVSTDTQYF
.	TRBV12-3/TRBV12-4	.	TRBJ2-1	TGTGCCAGCAGGGACGGACTTAGGAATGAGCAGTCCTTC	CASRDGLRNEQSF
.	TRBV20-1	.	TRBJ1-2	TGCAGTGTCCCGGGACGTCCTAACTATGGCTACACCTTC	CSVPGRPNYGYTF
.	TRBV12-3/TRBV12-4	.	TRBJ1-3	TGTGCCAGCAGTTTAACAGGGAGAAGAAACACCATATATTTT	CASSLTGRRNTIYF
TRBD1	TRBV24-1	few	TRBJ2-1	TGTGCCACCAGTGGTCGGACAGGGGGGGGGAGTGAGCAGTTCTTC	CATSGRTGGGSEQFF
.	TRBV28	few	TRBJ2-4	TGTGCCAGCAGCCGATCGGGGGGCCAAAACATTCAGTACTTC	CASSRSGGQNIQYF
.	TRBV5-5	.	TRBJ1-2	TGTGCCAGCAGCGAGATACTGGGCGATGGCTACACCTTC	CASSEILGDGYTF
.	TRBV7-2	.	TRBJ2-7	TGTGCCAGCAGCTCGATCGGGGCTTTTGCCTACGAGCAGTACTTC	CASSSIGAFAYEQYF
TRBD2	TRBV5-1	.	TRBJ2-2	TGCGCCAGCAGCCGGAGACTAGCGGGGGACCTGAACACCGGGGAGCTGTTTTTT	CASSRRLAGDLNTGELFF
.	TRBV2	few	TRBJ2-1	TGTGCCAGCATCAAGGAGGAGGGCCTAAATGAGCAGTTCTTC	CASIKEEGLNEQFF
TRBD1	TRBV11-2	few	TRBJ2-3	TGTGCCAGCAGCTGGACAGGGTACGGAGATACGCAGTATTTT	CASSWTGYGDTQYF
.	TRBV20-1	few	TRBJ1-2	TGCAGTGCTGCTGGTCTAGGGAGCTACACCTTC	CSAAGLGSYTF
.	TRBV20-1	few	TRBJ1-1	TGCAGTGCCCCCCCCGCTGGGGGCGCTGGGACTGAAGCTTTCTTT	CSAPPAGGAGTEAFF
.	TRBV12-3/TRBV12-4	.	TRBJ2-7	TGTGCCAGCAGTTTGAGGGTTTTCTACGAGCAGTACTTC	CASSLRVFYEQYF
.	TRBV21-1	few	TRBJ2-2	TGTGCCAGCAACGACAGGGAAGATGGGGCCGGGGAGCTGTTTTTT	CASNDREDGAGELFF
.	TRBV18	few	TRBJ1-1	TGTGCCAGCTCTCCGAACGTAGGTTCTGAAGCTTTCTTT	CASSPNVGSEAFF
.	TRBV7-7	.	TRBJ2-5	TGTGCCAGCAGCCGTGCAGGGGAAGCAGAGACCCAGTACTTC	CASSRAGEAETQYF
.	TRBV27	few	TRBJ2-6	TGTGCCAGCAGCCCCTTTAAGGCCAACGTCCTGACTTTC	CASSPFKANVLTF
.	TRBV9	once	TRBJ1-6	TGTGCCAGCAGCCTCCGTGACAATTCACCCCTCCACTTT	CASSLRDNSPLHF
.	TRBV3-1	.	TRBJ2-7	TGTGCCAGCAGCCAGGCTTACTACGAGCAGTACTTC	CASSQAYYEQYF
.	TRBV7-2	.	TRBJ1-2	TGTGCCAGCAGCTTCGGATTACTAAGCTATGGCTACACCTTC	CASSFGLLSYGYTF
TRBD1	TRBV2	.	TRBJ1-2	TGTGCCAGCGGGACAGTGGGGCGGTATGGCTACACCTTC	CASGTVGRYGYTF